The 4 T cell receptor beta chains below were found in one sample sequenced in a study of shared clonotypes between healthy human individuals. TCRdb's table, derived via immunoSEQ multiplex PCR, lists solely in-frame clones and lacks some. This sample has about 2.4 million clones; roughly 93% occur once, and the top ten carry 0.36%. The sample consisted of naive CD4+ T cells from PBMCs. Regarding subset: CD45RA+ positively selected. The source of these receptors is a man between 18 and 35 years old in good health. Some clones in this sample may be carry-over from other donors' samples.

V usage is TRBV9 and J usage is TRBJ2-3; possible D gene TRBD1, 5 bases. CDR1 is SGDLS, CDR2 YYNGEE, per germline. The V and J ends lost 4 bases and 11 bases respectively, with 11 bases between them. The CDR3 is made up of 11 amino acids. The CDR3 is CASSTGPGQYF. Here the CDR3 DNA reads TGTGCCAGCAGCACAGGCCCCGGGCAGTATTTT. The full variable domain, with the rest looked up from reference TRBV9 and TRBJ2-3, is DSGVTQTPKHLITATGQRVTLRCSPRSGDLSVYWYQQSLDQGLQFLIQYYNGEERAKGNILERFSAQQFPDLHSELNLSSLELGDSALYFCASSTGPGQYFGPGTRLTVL.

The J gene is TRBJ2-3, the V gene TRBV7-3; 13 positions match TRBD2. The CDR3 spans 16 residues. V shed 6 bases, J shed 2 bases, and the junction held 5 bases outside the gene matches. Per the germline V gene, CDR1 is SGHTA and CDR2 is FQGTGA. The CDR3 bases are TGTGCCAGCAGTACGGGACTAGCGGGAACCACAGATACGCAGTATTTT. Encoded protein: CASSTGLAGTTDTQYF.

The chain combines TRBV7-2 with TRBJ2-3; 12 bases match TRBD2. The CDR3 covers 16 residues. V lost 5 bases, J lost 7 bases, and 10 bases stayed unmatched. Germline assignment: CDR1 SGHTA and CDR2 FQGNSA. CDR3 protein: CASSGTSGRGWNTQYF. For the CDR3, the DNA is TGTGCCAGCAGCGGGACTAGCGGGCGGGGGTGGAATACGCAGTATTTT.

This clone was recorded a few times. The rearrangement joins TRBV2 to TRBJ2-2; 11 bases align to TRBD2. The CDR3 length is 17 residues. V gave up 4 bases and J gave up 3 bases; unmatched junction bases: 7. Germline V CDR1 and CDR2: SNHLY, FYNNEI. CDR3: CASSALSSGRHTGELFF. CDR3 in DNA: TGTGCCAGCAGTGCCCTCTCTAGCGGGAGGCACACCGGGGAGCTGTTTTTT.